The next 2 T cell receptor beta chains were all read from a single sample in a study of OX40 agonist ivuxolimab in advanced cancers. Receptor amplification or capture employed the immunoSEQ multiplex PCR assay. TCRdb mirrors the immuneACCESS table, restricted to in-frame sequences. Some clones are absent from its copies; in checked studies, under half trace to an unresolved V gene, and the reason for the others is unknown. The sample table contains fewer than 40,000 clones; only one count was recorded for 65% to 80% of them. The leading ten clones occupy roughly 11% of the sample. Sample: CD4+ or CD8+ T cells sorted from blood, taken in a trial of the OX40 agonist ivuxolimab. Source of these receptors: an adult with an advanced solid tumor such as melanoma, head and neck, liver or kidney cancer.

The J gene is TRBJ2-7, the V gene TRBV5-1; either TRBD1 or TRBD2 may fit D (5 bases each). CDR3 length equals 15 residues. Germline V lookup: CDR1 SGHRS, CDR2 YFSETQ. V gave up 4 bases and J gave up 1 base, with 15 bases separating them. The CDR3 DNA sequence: TGCGCCAGCAGCGTCGGGGACGGTGGGTCCTACGAGCAGTACTTC. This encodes CASSVGDGGSYEQYF.

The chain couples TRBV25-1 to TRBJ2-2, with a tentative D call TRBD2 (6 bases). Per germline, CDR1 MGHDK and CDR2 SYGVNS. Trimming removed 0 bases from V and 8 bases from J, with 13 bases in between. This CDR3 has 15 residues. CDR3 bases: TGTGCCAGCAGTGAATATGGGGCGGGGAGGGGGGAGCTGTTTTTT. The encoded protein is CASSEYGAGRGELFF.